The subject of this entry is one T cell receptor (beta chain). Profiled with immunoSEQ multiplex PCR; TCRdb holds only in-frame clones, not every one. The table includes roughly 150,000 clones, about nine tenths detected once. The data originate from a study of T cell responses to AZD1222 COVID-19 vaccine. Germline values: CDR1 LNHDA, CDR2 SQIVND (reference sequence). The CDR3 is 13 amino acids. V was clipped by 6 bases and J by 1 base, with 8 bases between them. The sequence derives from an adult in good health. This chain joins TRBV19 and TRBJ2-3, with D possibly being TRBD1 (5 bases). The sample here was peripheral blood, taken on day 0 of AZD1222 vaccination. CDR3 protein: CASRTTGTDTQYF. CDR3 DNA: TGTGCCAGTAGGACGACAGGCACAGATACGCAGTATTTT.